This record looks at one T cell receptor (beta chain) sequence and its context. The record has no base qualities; no much larger clone is one base away. V loses 2 bases, J loses 5 bases, and the germline ends lie 10 bases apart. The CDR3 runs 14 amino acids, cysteine and phenylalanine included. Only CDR3 DNA remains: 42 bases, in frame from the first base. The CDR1 and CDR2 encoded by the germline V gene are KGHSH and LQKENI. Survey-level sequencing was performed on CFSE-low antigen-reactive cultures, with a detection sensitivity of one cell in 40,000. Genomic DNA was extracted from cell pellets with the QIAamp DNA Micro Kit, and its quantity and purity were checked by spectrophotometry. The immunoSEQ multiplex PCR assay was used to amplify the TCR Vbeta CDR3 regions. Sequencing of amplicons was performed on the Illumina HiSeq platform. Each retrieved sequence was 87 nucleotides long and included the CDR3 region. The study's own analysis went as follows. A clonotype was defined as a unique productive TCR Vbeta nucleotide sequence, quantified by productive template frequency from ImmunoSEQ Analyzer V3.0. A threshold at the top 5th percentile of each frequency-ranked repertoire was used to define expanded clonotypes. Repertoire overlap was computed as Chao-Jaccard with the R package fossil and visualized by nonmetric multidimensional scaling with the R package MASS. TCRdb stores this immuneACCESS table with in-frame sequences only. Part of the clones is absent; in the studies checked, under half of the shortfall reflects unresolved V genes, and no reason is known for the rest. V, J and clone size derive from that table, while D and trimming were established from the DNA sequence. The sample table lists over a thousand clones, approximately 55% of them with a count of one. 30% to 40% of the sample lies in the top ten.

This sample is drawn from a study of human CD4 T cells and Enterobacteriaceae (dated by TCRdb to about 2020). Context from the whole study: The bacteria used for stimulation were E. coli, K. pneumoniae, E. aerogenes, S. flexneri, S. sonnei, S. typhimurium and S. aureus, and the bacteria were heat-inactivated after culture. Overall study outcomes, separate from this receptor: The Enterobacteriaceae-reactive repertoires were polyclonal but had fewer clonotypes than the S. aureus- or M. tuberculosis-reactive repertoires, and the Enterobacteriaceae-reactive repertoires clustered together. Clonotypes shared across Enterobacteriaceae cultures made up 26-49% of unique rearrangements but about 60-93% of templates; sharing with control bacteria was rare.

Proliferating activated T cells were FACS-sorted as CFSE-low CD25+ ICOS+ cells after roughly 6-7 days. Sorted memory CD4+ T cells were CFSE-labeled and cultured at a 2:1 ratio with irradiated autologous monocytes pulsed with antigen. Memory CD4+ T cells, defined as all CD4+ cells except CD45RA+CCR7+CD95- naive cells, were FACS-sorted on a FACSAria III to over 98% purity. Healthy donor blood was obtained from blood donation centers in Switzerland. Total CD4+ T cells and monocytes were enriched by positive selection with CD4 and CD14 magnetic microbeads. Before sorting, CD8+, CD14+, CD16+, CD56+, CD19+ and CD25-bright cells were excluded. Bacteria were heat-inactivated at 60°C for 2 hours and added at less than 2.5 particles per monocyte; M. tuberculosis lysate was used at around 3.3 ug/ml. Memory CD4+ T cells that proliferated and became CFSE-low after primary stimulation with Enterobacteriaceae or control bacteria had their TCR Vbeta genes sequenced. Analysis of each bacteria-reactive repertoire was performed in two to four different donors across two independent experiments. Ficoll-Paque Plus was used to isolate peripheral blood mononuclear cells from donor blood.

Sequenced sample: bacteria-reactive CD4+ T cells grown in culture. What the cell subset or site label conveys for this sample: CFSE-low proliferating memory CD4 T cells sorted after in vitro stimulation with a heat-inactivated bacterium or M. tuberculosis lysate. The sequence derives from a human donor in good health. This receptor chain uses TRBV18 and TRBJ2-1, with no reliable assignment of the D segment. Here is the DNA: TGTGCCAGCTCACCAGCGGTATCTGACAATGAGCAGTTCTTC. This gives the protein CASSPAVSDNEQFF. Supplemented by the reference TRBV18 and TRBJ2-1 proteins around the CDR3, the complete variable domain is NAGVMQNPRHLVRRRGQEARLRCSPMKGHSHVYWYRQLPEEGLKFMVYLQKENIIDESGMPKERFSAEFPKEGPSILRIQQVVRGDSAAYFCASSPAVSDNEQFFGPGTRLTVL.